One sample yielded the 13 T cell receptor beta chains listed below, sequenced in a study of cytomegalovirus exposure and HLA in healthy donors. The PCR was carried out with 60 Vbeta primers and 13 Jbeta primers. The protocol was immunoSEQ multiplex PCR, while the TCRdb copy is restricted to in-frame clones and leaves out a portion. The sample carries 150,000 or so clones, over 60% recorded once. The sequenced sample was PBMCs. These receptor sequences come from a woman aged 25 to 45 in good health and CMV-seropositive.

J is TRBJ2-7 and V is TRBV5-1; no clear D. This CDR3 contains 14 residues. The germline V gene has CDR1 SGHRS and CDR2 YFSETQ. Trimming pared 4 bases from V and 5 bases from J, leaving 16 bases between. This CDR3 is CASSRLPNEDEQYF. Here the CDR3 DNA reads TGCGCCAGCAGCCGCCTTCCTAATGAGGACGAGCAGTACTTC. Full variable domain (rest looked up from reference TRBV5-1 and TRBJ2-7): KAGVTQTPRYLIKTRGQQVTLSCSPISGHRSVSWYQQTPGQGLQFLFEYFSETQRNKGNFPGRFSGRQFSNSRSEMNVSTLELGDSALYLCASSRLPNEDEQYFGPGTRLTVT.

This clone was recorded only once. V and J are TRBV5-1 and TRBJ1-4, with 7 nucleotides matching TRBD1. This CDR3 is built from 15 residues. From germline, CDR1 is SGHRS and CDR2 YFSETQ. With V trimmed by 0 bases and J by 5 bases, 4 bases remained unmatched. CDR3 DNA: TGCGCCAGCAGCTTGGGGACGGGACAGAATGAAAAACTGTTTTTT. Encoded protein: CASSLGTGQNEKLFF.

The gene calls are TRBV11-3 and TRBJ1-1; 9 positions match TRBD1. The junction had 7 bases not matched to a gene; V was cut back by 5 bases and J by 9 bases. CDR1 is SGHNT and CDR2 is YENEEA in the germline V gene. The CDR3 spans 13 residues. CDR3 DNA: TGTGCCAGCAGCACCTACAGGGGGCCCAAAGCTTTCTTT. Encoded protein: CASSTYRGPKAFF.

The CDR3 reads CASSFDGKSNQPQHF. Written as DNA, the CDR3 is TGTGCCAGCAGCTTCGACGGGAAAAGCAATCAGCCCCAGCATTTT. V usage is TRBV6-5 and J usage is TRBJ1-5; D remains unclear. The CDR3 has 15 residues. The germline V and J ends were trimmed by 6 bases and 1 base, with 13 bases remaining between them. Germline lookup yields CDR1 MNHEY and CDR2 SVGAGI.

The genes are TRBV7-9 and TRBJ2-6; possible D gene TRBD2, 5 bases. Between the trimmed V and J ends, which lost 0 bases and 2 bases, there was a span of 5 bases. CDR1 SEHNR and CDR2 FQNEAQ come from the germline V gene (reference sequence). This CDR3 has 15 residues. The DNA for the CDR3 is TGTGCCAGCAGCTTAGCCGGGACTGGGGCCAACGTCCTGACTTTC. Translating it yields CASSLAGTGANVLTF. The variable domain in full, completed from reference TRBV7-9 and TRBJ2-6, reads DTGVSQNPRHKITKRGQNVTFRCDPISEHNRLYWYRQTLGQGPEFLTYFQNEAQLEKSRLLSDRFSAERPKGSFSTLEIQRTEQGDSAMYLCASSLAGTGANVLTFGAGSRLTVL.

The chain links TRBV18 to TRBJ1-2; 7 bases fit TRBD1. Per germline, CDR1 KGHSH and CDR2 LQKENI. This CDR3 is built from 13 residues. The trim removed 4 bases at V and 7 bases at J, leaving 6 bases unmatched. DNA of the CDR3: TGTGCCAGCTCACAGGGGGCAAAAGGTGGCTACACCTTC. It encodes CASSQGAKGGYTF.

The CDR3 is CAWSLRGRGQETQYF. The CDR3 nucleotides are TGTGCCTGGAGTTTGCGGGGGAGGGGACAAGAGACCCAGTACTTC. The chain couples TRBV30 to TRBJ2-5, with 7 bases fitting TRBD2. J gave up 2 bases and V 2 bases, and 8 bases lay outside the gene matches. CDR3 size: 15 residues. Germline V gene data show CDR1 as GTSNPN and CDR2 as SVGIG (reference sequence).

This rearrangement joins TRBV5-1 to TRBJ1-2; 9 bases are a match to TRBD1. V lost 0 bases to trimming and J lost 4 bases; unmatched junction nucleotides: 7. Germline V gives CDR1 SGHRS, CDR2 YFSETQ. The CDR3 extends over 16 amino acids. This chain's CDR3 is CASSLDRGRESYGYTF. The CDR3 DNA sequence: TGCGCCAGCAGCTTGGACAGGGGGCGCGAATCCTATGGCTACACCTTC. The variable domain in full, completed from reference TRBV5-1 and TRBJ1-2, reads KAGVTQTPRYLIKTRGQQVTLSCSPISGHRSVSWYQQTPGQGLQFLFEYFSETQRNKGNFPGRFSGRQFSNSRSEMNVSTLELGDSALYLCASSLDRGRESYGYTFGSGTRLTVV.

This clone was seen a handful of times. The chain carries TRBV9 and TRBJ1-1; maybe TRBD1 (5 bases). Germline CDR1 and CDR2: SGDLS and YYNGEE. This CDR3 contains 14 residues. Trimming removed 5 bases from V and 0 bases from J, with 11 bases in between. CDR3 sequence reads: CASSPTGMNTEAFF. DNA for the CDR3: TGTGCCAGCAGTCCCACAGGCATGAACACTGAAGCTTTCTTT.

J is TRBJ2-3 and V is TRBV11-2; no reliable D call. Germline V lookup: CDR1 SGHAT, CDR2 FQNNGV. This CDR3 is 14 amino acids long. Trimming left V 3 bases short and J 3 bases short, with 10 bases between. CDR3 coding DNA: TGTGCCAGCAGCTTCGGTTCAACGACAGATACGCAGTATTTT. Translation: CASSFGSTTDTQYF. Full variable domain (outside the CDR3, taken from reference TRBV11-2 and TRBJ2-3): EAGVAQSPRYKIIEKRQSVAFWCNPISGHATLYWYQQILGQGPKLLIQFQNNGVVDDSQLPKDRFSAERLKGVDSTLKIQPAKLEDSAVYLCASSFGSTTDTQYFGPGTRLTVL.

There are a few counts of this clone. V is TRBV10-3 and J is TRBJ2-2; 14 bases are shared with TRBD2. J gave up 5 bases and V 4 bases, and 12 bases lay outside the gene matches. The V gene's germline CDR1 is ENHRY and CDR2 SYGVKD. The CDR3 has 19 amino acids. CDR3 amino acids: CAISAAGRRLAGGTGELFF. The CDR3 nucleotides read TGTGCCATCAGTGCAGCAGGTCGGCGACTAGCGGGAGGGACCGGGGAGCTGTTTTTT.

The chain carries TRBV5-4 and TRBJ1-1, with a weak D call TRBD1 (5 bases). This CDR3 spans 15 amino acids. The germline V and J ends were trimmed by 4 bases and 2 bases, with 15 bases remaining between them. CDR1 SGHNT and CDR2 YYREEE come from the germline V gene (reference sequence). The CDR3: CASSTWLRANTEAFF. CDR3 bases: TGTGCCAGCAGCACCTGGCTCAGGGCCAACACTGAAGCTTTCTTT.

This clone was detected only a few times. The chain carries TRBV2 and TRBJ1-1; D ambiguous. CDR3 length equals 14 residues. Germline values: CDR1 SNHLY, CDR2 FYNNEI. V was pared by 6 bases and J by 4 bases, with 15 bases between. This CDR3 is CASSPTSGGTEAFF. Here the CDR3 DNA reads TGTGCCAGCAGCCCAACTTCAGGTGGCACTGAAGCTTTCTTT.